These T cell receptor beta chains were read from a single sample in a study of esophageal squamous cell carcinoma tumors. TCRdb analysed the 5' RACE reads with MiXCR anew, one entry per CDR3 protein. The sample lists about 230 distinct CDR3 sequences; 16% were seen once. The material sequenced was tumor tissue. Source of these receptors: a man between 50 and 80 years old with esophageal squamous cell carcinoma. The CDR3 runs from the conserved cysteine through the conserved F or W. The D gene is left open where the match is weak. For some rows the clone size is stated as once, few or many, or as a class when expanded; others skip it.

CDR3 DNA: TGTGCCACCAGTGATGGGGGTATAGCGGGACCGACCTCCTACGAGCAGTACTTC; CDR3 protein: CATSDGGIAGPTSYEQYF; clone size: large; D gene: TRBD2; V gene: TRBV24-1; J gene: TRBJ2-7
CDR3 DNA: TGCAGTGCTAGGGACAGGGGGTTAGAGGAGCAGTACTTC; CDR3 protein: CSARDRGLEEQYF; clone size: -; D gene: TRBD1; V gene: TRBV20-1; J gene: TRBJ2-7
CDR3 DNA: TGTGCCAGCCGCCCCCTGGCAGGGGGTGGTACCGGGGAGCTGTTTTTT; CDR3 protein: CASRPLAGGGTGELFF; clone size: large; D gene: TRBD1; V gene: TRBV4-2; J gene: TRBJ2-2
CDR3 DNA: TGCAGTGCTAGAGCCTGGGGACTAGAGACCTTCCGCTACCAAGAGACCCAGTACTTC; CDR3 protein: CSARAWGLETFRYQETQYF; clone size: large; D gene: TRBD2; V gene: TRBV20-1; J gene: TRBJ2-5
CDR3 DNA: TGTGCCACCAGTCCCTTCGGAGGGGGCTCAAATCAGCCCCAGCATTTT; CDR3 protein: CATSPFGGGSNQPQHF; clone size: large; D gene: TRBD1; V gene: TRBV24-1; J gene: TRBJ1-5
CDR3 DNA: TGCGCCAGCAATCAAGCGGGCTTGGGAGAGCAGTACTTC; CDR3 protein: CASNQAGLGEQYF; clone size: medium-sized; D gene: -; V gene: TRBV5-1; J gene: TRBJ2-7
CDR3 DNA: TGTGCCAGCTCACGGGTGGGGGGAGTCAATTCACCCCTCCACTTT; CDR3 protein: CASSRVGGVNSPLHF; clone size: -; D gene: -; V gene: TRBV18; J gene: TRBJ1-6
CDR3 DNA: TGTGCCACCAGCAGTCTAGCGGGAGTATACAATGAGCAGTTCTTC; CDR3 protein: CATSSLAGVYNEQFF; clone size: -; D gene: TRBD2; V gene: TRBV15; J gene: TRBJ2-1
CDR3 DNA: TGTGCCAGCAGCTTAGCGGGCCTTAGCTCTGGAAACACCATATATTTT; CDR3 protein: CASSLAGLSSGNTIYF; clone size: -; D gene: -; V gene: TRBV7-9; J gene: TRBJ1-3
CDR3 DNA: TGTGCCAGCAGCCCTATCTCCGGGGCGAACACTGAAGCTTTCTTT; CDR3 protein: CASSPISGANTEAFF; clone size: large; D gene: -; V gene: TRBV2; J gene: TRBJ1-1
CDR3 DNA: TGTGCCAGCAGTTCCTCCGGGACATCCTATAATTCACCCCTCCACTTT; CDR3 protein: CASSSSGTSYNSPLHF; clone size: large; D gene: -; V gene: TRBV12-3/TRBV12-4; J gene: TRBJ1-6
CDR3 DNA: TGTGCCTGGAGTTATCCCGGGGGCGGCCAGCCCCAGCATTTT; CDR3 protein: CAWSYPGGGQPQHF; clone size: -; D gene: -; V gene: TRBV30; J gene: TRBJ1-5
CDR3 DNA: TGTGCCAGTAGTATAGGAGGGACAGGGACCAGTGAAGCTTTCTTT; CDR3 protein: CASSIGGTGTSEAFF; clone size: -; D gene: TRBD1; V gene: TRBV19; J gene: TRBJ1-1
CDR3 DNA: TGTGCCAGCAGTCGGTTCGGAACAGGGTCGAACACCGGGGAGCTGTTTTTT; CDR3 protein: CASSRFGTGSNTGELFF; clone size: -; D gene: -; V gene: TRBV6-4; J gene: TRBJ2-2
CDR3 DNA: TGTGCCAGTAGTATTTACCCGCTCGGAGAGCAGTTCTTC; CDR3 protein: CASSIYPLGEQFF; clone size: few; D gene: -; V gene: TRBV19; J gene: TRBJ2-1
CDR3 DNA: TGTGCCAGCAGTCCTCCAGGGGGCGCCCACAATGAGCAGTTCTTC; CDR3 protein: CASSPPGGAHNEQFF; clone size: few; D gene: TRBD1; V gene: TRBV28; J gene: TRBJ2-1
CDR3 DNA: TGTGCCCTTGGTGAAACTGAAGCTTTCTTT; CDR3 protein: CALGETEAFF; clone size: -; D gene: -; V gene: TRBV30; J gene: TRBJ1-1
CDR3 DNA: TGTGCCAGCTCCTTCGGGACAGGGGGCTTCGGCAATCAGCCCCAGCATTTT; CDR3 protein: CASSFGTGGFGNQPQHF; clone size: few; D gene: TRBD1; V gene: TRBV18; J gene: TRBJ1-5
CDR3 DNA: TGCGCCAGCAGCCGGGGGGGGCGAGTCACCGGGGAGCTGTTTTTT; CDR3 protein: CASSRGGRVTGELFF; clone size: few; D gene: TRBD2; V gene: TRBV10-2; J gene: TRBJ2-2
CDR3 DNA: TGTGCCAGCTCACCAACAGGGGTAGGGGCCAACGTCCTGACTTTC; CDR3 protein: CASSPTGVGANVLTF; clone size: -; D gene: TRBD1; V gene: TRBV18; J gene: TRBJ2-6
CDR3 DNA: TGCAGTGCTAGTCCGGGACTAGCTCTCTACGAGCAGTACTTC; CDR3 protein: CSASPGLALYEQYF; clone size: medium-sized; D gene: TRBD2; V gene: TRBV20-1; J gene: TRBJ2-7
CDR3 DNA: TGTGCCAGCAGCCCACAGACAGGGGAAGGAAACTCACCCCTCCACTTT; CDR3 protein: CASSPQTGEGNSPLHF; clone size: medium-sized; D gene: TRBD1; V gene: TRBV5-6; J gene: TRBJ1-6
CDR3 DNA: TGTGCCAGTTACGGGGGCAATCAGCCCCAGCATTTT; CDR3 protein: CASYGGNQPQHF; clone size: medium-sized; D gene: -; V gene: TRBV19; J gene: TRBJ1-5
CDR3 DNA: TGTGCCAGCGACGGACGGGGGGCCACTGAAGCTTTCTTT; CDR3 protein: CASDGRGATEAFF; clone size: -; D gene: -; V gene: TRBV12-3/TRBV12-4; J gene: TRBJ1-1
CDR3 DNA: TGTGCCAGCAGCCCCTCGGGGACAGGGTATCAGCCCCAGCATTTT; CDR3 protein: CASSPSGTGYQPQHF; clone size: large; D gene: TRBD1; V gene: TRBV3-1; J gene: TRBJ1-5
CDR3 DNA: TGTGCCAGCAGTGGGACTAGCGTTTTGAATGAGCAGTTCTTC; CDR3 protein: CASSGTSVLNEQFF; clone size: few; D gene: TRBD2; V gene: TRBV6-1; J gene: TRBJ2-1
CDR3 DNA: TGTGCCAGCAGCCAAGATCTGGGGTCCCGGTTGGGTACAGATACGCAGTATTTT; CDR3 protein: CASSQDLGSRLGTDTQYF; clone size: medium-sized; D gene: -; V gene: TRBV4-2; J gene: TRBJ2-3
CDR3 DNA: TGTGCCAGCAGTTTAATGAATGAGCAGTTCTTC; CDR3 protein: CASSLMNEQFF; clone size: few; D gene: -; V gene: TRBV12-3/TRBV12-4; J gene: TRBJ2-1
CDR3 DNA: TGTGCCAGCAGCTCGGGACTAGCGGGGGGGCTAGCCAAAAACATTCAGTACTTC; CDR3 protein: CASSSGLAGGLAKNIQYF; clone size: large; D gene: TRBD2; V gene: TRBV5-5; J gene: TRBJ2-4
CDR3 DNA: TGCAGCGTTGAAGGACACCTTGCGGGCTCGTCCTACAATGAGCAGTTCTTC; CDR3 protein: CSVEGHLAGSSYNEQFF; clone size: hyperexpanded; D gene: -; V gene: TRBV29-1; J gene: TRBJ2-1
CDR3 DNA: TGTGCCAGCAGCTTTGAGGGAGCAGATACGCAGTATTTT; CDR3 protein: CASSFEGADTQYF; clone size: -; D gene: -; V gene: TRBV7-9; J gene: TRBJ2-3
CDR3 DNA: TGTGCCAGCAGACAACCGGGACTAGCGGAGCAGTACTTC; CDR3 protein: CASRQPGLAEQYF; clone size: -; D gene: TRBD2; V gene: TRBV28; J gene: TRBJ2-7
CDR3 DNA: TGTGCCAGCAGCTTAGCCGCGGGCGCAAATGAGCAGTTCTTC; CDR3 protein: CASSLAAGANEQFF; clone size: large; D gene: -; V gene: TRBV7-2; J gene: TRBJ2-1
CDR3 DNA: TGTGCCAGCAGTGCCAGCGGGGGGTCCTACAATGAGCAGTTCTTC; CDR3 protein: CASSASGGSYNEQFF; clone size: medium-sized; D gene: TRBD2; V gene: TRBV28; J gene: TRBJ2-1
CDR3 DNA: TGCAGCGTTGACACTTACTATGGCTACACCTTC; CDR3 protein: CSVDTYYGYTF; clone size: -; D gene: -; V gene: TRBV29-1; J gene: TRBJ1-2
CDR3 DNA: TGCGCCAGCAGCTATGGACAGGGGACCAATGAGCAGTTCTTC; CDR3 protein: CASSYGQGTNEQFF; clone size: -; D gene: TRBD1; V gene: TRBV5-1; J gene: TRBJ2-1
CDR3 DNA: TGTGCCAGCAGTTCTCCCTTCGACACTAAGAACTATGGCTACACCTTC; CDR3 protein: CASSSPFDTKNYGYTF; clone size: large; D gene: -; V gene: TRBV6-5; J gene: TRBJ1-2
CDR3 DNA: TGTGCCAGCACAGACCGCGGGACAAACTATGGCTACACCTTC; CDR3 protein: CASTDRGTNYGYTF; clone size: large; D gene: -; V gene: TRBV2; J gene: TRBJ1-2
CDR3 DNA: TGTGCCAGCAGCGCCGACGGACGCACAGATACGCAGTATTTT; CDR3 protein: CASSADGRTDTQYF; clone size: few; D gene: -; V gene: TRBV7-9; J gene: TRBJ2-3
CDR3 DNA: TGCGCCAGCAGGGAACAGGGGGCAAGCAATCAGCCCCAGCATTTT; CDR3 protein: CASREQGASNQPQHF; clone size: few; D gene: TRBD1; V gene: TRBV10-2; J gene: TRBJ1-5
CDR3 DNA: TGTGCCAGCAGGCGACTAGCGGGGGGGCCGGGTGAGCAGTTCTTC; CDR3 protein: CASRRLAGGPGEQFF; clone size: medium-sized; D gene: TRBD2; V gene: TRBV2; J gene: TRBJ2-1
CDR3 DNA: TGTGCAAGTCGCTGTCCCGGGACTAGCGGGATGAAGCAGTACTTC; CDR3 protein: CASRCPGTSGMKQYF; clone size: medium-sized; D gene: -; V gene: TRBV12-2; J gene: TRBJ2-7
CDR3 DNA: TGCGCCAGCAGCTTGGAGTACAGCCGCACAGATACGCAGTATTTT; CDR3 protein: CASSLEYSRTDTQYF; clone size: large; D gene: -; V gene: TRBV5-1; J gene: TRBJ2-3
CDR3 DNA: TGCAGCTTTATGACAGATACGCAGTATTTT; CDR3 protein: CSFMTDTQYF; clone size: -; D gene: -; V gene: TRBV29-1; J gene: TRBJ2-3
CDR3 DNA: TGTGCCAGTAGTTGGACTAGCGGGGGGGCAGGGAGAAGAGATGAGCAGTTCTTC; CDR3 protein: CASSWTSGGAGRRDEQFF; clone size: hyperexpanded; D gene: TRBD2; V gene: TRBV19; J gene: TRBJ2-1
CDR3 DNA: TGCGCCAGCAGCTTGGGTTACCAACAGGGGAACGAGCAGTACTTC; CDR3 protein: CASSLGYQQGNEQYF; clone size: -; D gene: TRBD1; V gene: TRBV5-1; J gene: TRBJ2-7
CDR3 DNA: TGTGCCAGCAGCTTAGCCTACTACAATGAGCAGTTCTTC; CDR3 protein: CASSLAYYNEQFF; clone size: medium-sized; D gene: -; V gene: TRBV7-9; J gene: TRBJ2-1
CDR3 DNA: TGTGCCAGCAGCTTAAGACGGTTTAATGAAAAACTGTTTTTT; CDR3 protein: CASSLRRFNEKLFF; clone size: -; D gene: -; V gene: TRBV7-3; J gene: TRBJ1-4
CDR3 DNA: TGTGCCAGCAGTGAGTTTCAGGGGGCAATCTATGGCTACACCTTC; CDR3 protein: CASSEFQGAIYGYTF; clone size: -; D gene: TRBD1; V gene: TRBV6-1; J gene: TRBJ1-2
CDR3 DNA: TGCGCCAGCAGCGCCACCAACTATGGCTACACCTTC; CDR3 protein: CASSATNYGYTF; clone size: -; D gene: -; V gene: TRBV10-2; J gene: TRBJ1-2
CDR3 DNA: TGCAGCGCCGGCACAACTGGGGGGTCAGATACGCAGTATTTT; CDR3 protein: CSAGTTGGSDTQYF; clone size: medium-sized; D gene: -; V gene: TRBV29-1; J gene: TRBJ2-3
CDR3 DNA: TGTGCCGCCAGCAGTCTAGCGGGAGTATACAATGAGCAGTTCTTC; CDR3 protein: CAASSLAGVYNEQFF; clone size: -; D gene: TRBD2; V gene: TRBV15; J gene: TRBJ2-1
CDR3 DNA: TGTGCCAGCAAAGCTAGCGGGGGCCGAGGCTACACCTTC; CDR3 protein: CASKASGGRGYTF; clone size: large; D gene: -; V gene: TRBV28; J gene: TRBJ1-2
CDR3 DNA: TGTGCCAGCTCACCAAACGGAGGAAACACCATATATTTT; CDR3 protein: CASSPNGGNTIYF; clone size: hyperexpanded; D gene: -; V gene: TRBV18; J gene: TRBJ1-3
CDR3 DNA: TGTGCCAGCAGCTCAGCGGGGGAGCAAGATACGCAGTATTTT; CDR3 protein: CASSSAGEQDTQYF; clone size: few; D gene: TRBD2; V gene: TRBV28; J gene: TRBJ2-3
CDR3 DNA: TGTGCCAGCAGCGCTTATAATCCAGCGGGAGAGTCCTACGAGCAGTACTTC; CDR3 protein: CASSAYNPAGESYEQYF; clone size: hyperexpanded; D gene: TRBD2; V gene: TRBV7-2; J gene: TRBJ2-7
CDR3 DNA: TGTGCCAGTAGTATCGGGCCAGGGGATCAGCCCCAGCATTTT; CDR3 protein: CASSIGPGDQPQHF; clone size: large; D gene: -; V gene: TRBV19; J gene: TRBJ1-5
CDR3 DNA: TGTGCCAGCAGTGCAGGGGTATACACTGAAGCTTTCTTT; CDR3 protein: CASSAGVYTEAFF; clone size: -; D gene: -; V gene: TRBV6-1; J gene: TRBJ1-1
CDR3 DNA: TGTGCCAGCAGCCGATCTCCCTCGAATGAGCAGTTCTTC; CDR3 protein: CASSRSPSNEQFF; clone size: few; D gene: -; V gene: TRBV7-2; J gene: TRBJ2-1
CDR3 DNA: TGCGCCAGCAGCCCCCGTTTCGGCCGAGACTTTGGAAACACCATATATTTT; CDR3 protein: CASSPRFGRDFGNTIYF; clone size: large; D gene: -; V gene: TRBV23-1; J gene: TRBJ1-3